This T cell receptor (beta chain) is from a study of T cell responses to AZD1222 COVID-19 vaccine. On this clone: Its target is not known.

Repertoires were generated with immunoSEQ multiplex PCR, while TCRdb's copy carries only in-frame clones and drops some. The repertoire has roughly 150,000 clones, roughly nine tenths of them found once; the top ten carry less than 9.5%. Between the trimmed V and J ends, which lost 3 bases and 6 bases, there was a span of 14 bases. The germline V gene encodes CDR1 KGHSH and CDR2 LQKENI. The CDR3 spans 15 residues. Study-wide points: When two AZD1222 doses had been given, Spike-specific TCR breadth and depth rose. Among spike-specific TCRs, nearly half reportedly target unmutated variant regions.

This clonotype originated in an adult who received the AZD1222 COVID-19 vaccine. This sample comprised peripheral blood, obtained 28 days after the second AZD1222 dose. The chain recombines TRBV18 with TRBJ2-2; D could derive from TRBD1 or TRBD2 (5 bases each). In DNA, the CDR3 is TGTGCCAGCTCACCGAGGGGCCAGTGGCCCGGGGAGCTGTTTTTT. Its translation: CASSPRGQWPGELFF.